What follows are 22 T cell receptor beta chains derived from one specimen sequenced in a study of blood T cells in healthy people across ages. Next came a second PCR, run for about 6 to 12 cycles, which used a sample-barcoded 5' primer along with a J-beta primer mix. From the 5' RACE reads, TCRdb called clonotypes with MiXCR, one entry per CDR3 protein. The sample has roughly 1.4 million distinct CDR3 sequences; 59% are singletons. The sequenced material came from blood. The receptors stem from a man aged 18 to 30 in good health.

This clonotype was observed once. The gene calls are TRBV20-1 and TRBJ2-7, with TRBD2 identical over 7 bases. CDR1 DFQATT and CDR2 SNEGSKA come from the germline V gene (reference sequence). The CDR3 contains 15 residues. V dropped 3 bases and J dropped 2; count of bases not matched to a gene: 10. The CDR3 region has the DNA TGCAGTGCTAGTATTACGGCGGGAGCCCCCTACGAGCAGTACTTC. Its translation is CSASITAGAPYEQYF.

The rearrangement links TRBV15 to TRBJ2-7, with D possibly TRBD1 on 6 matching bases. V was clipped by 0 bases and J by 3 bases, with 9 bases between them. Germline values: CDR1 LNHNV, CDR2 YYDKDF (reference sequence). This CDR3 has 14 residues. The CDR3 DNA sequence: TGTGCCACCAGCAGAGATCAGGGACACTACGAGCAGTACTTC. Translated, it gives CATSRDQGHYEQYF.

This rearrangement joins TRBV30 to TRBJ2-5; 7 positions match TRBD2. The closer fit of TRBJ2-7 to the DNA end suggests the J call may be wrong. Germline V gene data show CDR1 as GTSNPN and CDR2 as SVGIG (reference sequence). The CDR3 is 13 amino acids. CDR3 region: CAWTGTSVSEQYF. The CDR3 DNA is TGTGCCTGGACCGGTACTAGCGTTAGCGAGCAGTACTTC.

This clonotype has only a few counts. This CDR3 is CASSLVPTQETQYF. Written as DNA, the CDR3 is TGTGCCAGCAGTTTGGTCCCGACACAAGAGACCCAGTACTTC. The V call is TRBV12-3 or TRBV12-4, the J call TRBJ2-5; D is unresolved. Trimming stripped 3 bases from V and 2 bases from J, with 10 bases between. The CDR3 totals 14 residues.

The genes are TRBV5-1 and TRBJ2-7; D ambiguous. The CDR3 spans 13 residues. Trimming removed 5 bases at V and 2 bases at J, with 11 bases between. Germline V gene lookup returns CDR1 SGHRS and CDR2 YFSETQ. The CDR3 spells CASRRTDPYEQYF. The CDR3 coding sequence is TGCGCCAGCAGAAGGACGGACCCCTACGAGCAGTACTTC.

This chain links TRBV2 with TRBJ2-1; no firm D call. This CDR3 region has 13 residues. Germline lookup yields CDR1 SNHLY and CDR2 FYNNEI. V was clipped by 8 bases and J by 8 bases, with 16 bases between them. Here the CDR3 reads CASHVGFDHEQFF. The CDR3 region has the DNA TGTGCCAGCCACGTGGGTTTTGACCATGAGCAGTTCTTC.

As DNA, the CDR3 is TGCGCCAGCAGCCAAGCACCCGGGACACCCTATGGCTACACCTTC. Translated, it gives CASSQAPGTPYGYTF. The chain recombines TRBV4-3 with TRBJ1-2; TRBD1 is a possible D gene (6 bases). Between the trimmed V and J ends, which lost 1 base and 4 bases, there was a span of 13 bases. The length of the CDR3 is 15 residues. Germline CDR1 is LGHNA and CDR2 is YSLEER.

In this sample, this clonotype turned up many times. The junction departs from the called germline gene at one end, perhaps through a read error. CDR3 nucleotide sequence: TGTGCCAGCAGTTCCGACGGCAACTATGGCTACACCTTC. As protein: CASSSDGNYGYTF. The chain links TRBV5-1 to TRBJ1-2, with D uncertain. The CDR3 spans 13 residues. The germline V gene encodes CDR1 SGHRS and CDR2 YFSETQ.

This clonotype occurred a few times. This chain joins TRBV12-3 or TRBV12-4 and TRBJ2-1, with TRBD2 matching over 9 bases. The CDR3 has 14 residues. V lost 3 bases to trimming and J lost 8 bases; unmatched junction nucleotides: 5. CDR3 nucleotides: TGTGCCAGCAGTTTGCTTAGCGGGGGCGATGAGCAGTTCTTC. It translates to CASSLLSGGDEQFF.

V and J are TRBV21-1 and TRBJ1-2; TRBD1 was called by the table and not checked on the DNA. TRBV21-1 is a listed pseudogene. CDR3 length: 19 residues. The CDR3 bases are TGTGCCAGCAGCAAAGCCCCTTTATCGGCAGGGACATCTATCTATGGCTACACCTTC. It yields the protein CASSKAPLSAGTSIYGYTF.

CDR3 nucleotides: TGCAGTGCTAGAGTGGGTAGCGGGAGTCCGGGTGAGCAGTACTTC. Residues: CSARVGSGSPGEQYF. The V call is TRBV20-1, the J call TRBJ2-5; 9 bases align to TRBD2. The V gene end was trimmed by 1 base and the J gene end by 11 bases; junction bases not matched to a gene: 14. Germline CDR1 DFQATT, CDR2 SNEGSKA (reference sequence). The CDR3 spans 15 residues.

V usage is TRBV7-9 and J usage is TRBJ2-4, with 12 positions matching TRBD2. The J call is uncertain, as TRBJ2-5 better fits the DNA end. The CDR3 is 16 residues long. Germline values: CDR1 SEHNR, CDR2 FQNEAQ (reference sequence). CDR3 sequence reads: CASSSTSGRLGETQYF. The CDR3, as DNA: TGTGCCAGCAGCTCGACTAGCGGGAGATTAGGAGAGACCCAGTACTTC.

The chain links TRBV6-1 to TRBJ2-5; tentatively, D is TRBD1 or TRBD2 (5 bases each). Per germline, CDR1 MNHNS and CDR2 SASEGT. The length of the CDR3 is 17 residues. The germline V and J ends were trimmed by 3 bases and 5 bases, with 22 bases remaining between them. CDR3 nucleotides: TGTGCCAGCAGTGATAGGTTACTGGGGACGGTTGGCGAGACCCAGTACTTC. The encoded protein is CASSDRLLGTVGETQYF.

V usage is TRBV4-1 and J usage is TRBJ1-1; D is ambiguous. V was shortened by 4 bases and J by 2 bases, with 14 bases between the two germline ends. The CDR3 is made up of 15 amino acids. Germline loops: CDR1 MGHRA, CDR2 YSYEKL. The CDR3 is CASSLATGSNTEAFF. CDR3 DNA sequence: TGCGCCAGCAGCCTAGCCACGGGGTCAAACACTGAAGCTTTCTTT.

This sequence joins TRBV20-1 and TRBJ1-2, with 12 bases identical to TRBD1. The junction had 15 bases not matched to a gene; V was cut back by 3 bases and J by 7 bases. Germline lookup yields CDR1 DFQATT and CDR2 SNEGSKA (reference sequence). The CDR3 is 17 amino acids. The CDR3 spells CSARPLRGTGGFGGYTF. CDR3 sequence (DNA): TGCAGTGCTAGGCCACTGAGGGGGACAGGGGGCTTCGGTGGCTACACCTTC.

The V and J genes are TRBV27 and TRBJ2-7; D is ambiguous. This CDR3 region has 11 residues. Germline V gives CDR1 MNHEY, CDR2 SMNVEV (reference sequence). Trimming removed 7 bases from V and 7 bases from J, with 11 bases in between. CDR3: CASTNLGEQYF. The CDR3 bases are TGTGCCAGCACCAATTTGGGGGAGCAGTACTTC.

This clonotype came up a few times. The rearrangement links TRBV10-1 to TRBJ1-1; the match to TRBD1 covers 8 bases. Germline lookup yields CDR1 WNHNN and CDR2 SYGVQD (reference sequence). The CDR3 length is 18 residues. J lost 1 base, V lost 8 bases, and 18 bases had no gene match. The CDR3, as DNA: TGCGCCAGCCAGGTAGATCGGCCGACAGGGGTCGGGAACACTGAAGCTTTCTTT. It specifies CASQVDRPTGVGNTEAFF.

This sequence joins TRBV10-3 and TRBJ2-1, with 14 bases fitting TRBD2. V shed 5 bases and J 7 bases; nucleotides not matched to a gene: 7. This CDR3 region has 16 residues. Germline V gives CDR1 ENHRY, CDR2 SYGVKD. The DNA of the CDR3 is TGTGCCATCAGTCTCTCCGGGACTAGCGGGAGTAATGAGCAGTTCTTC. Translated: CAISLSGTSGSNEQFF.

This clonotype appeared once. The V and J genes are TRBV27 and TRBJ2-6, with D perhaps TRBD1 or TRBD2 (5 bases each). Germline V gives CDR1 MNHEY, CDR2 SMNVEV (reference sequence). This CDR3 region has 17 residues. The germline V and J ends were trimmed by 5 bases and 2 bases, with 16 bases remaining between them. CDR3 DNA: TGTGCCAGCAGTCCCCGGGACGTACAAACTGGGGCCAACGTCCTGACTTTC. Translated: CASSPRDVQTGANVLTF.

This chain connects TRBV6-5 to TRBJ2-1; TRBD2 agrees at 8 bases. The CDR3 has 17 residues. Looked up from germline, CDR1 is MNHEY and CDR2 is SVGAGI. The trim removed 4 bases at V and 2 bases at J, leaving 10 bases unmatched. The CDR3 DNA follows: TGTGCCAGCAGTTCCCTCGTTAAGCGGGGGCCCTACAATGAGCAGTTCTTC. This sequence encodes CASSSLVKRGPYNEQFF.

This clonotype was seen a few times. V and J are TRBV5-1 and TRBJ2-7, with a weak D call TRBD2 (6 bases). CDR3 length equals 15 residues. From germline, CDR1 is SGHRS and CDR2 YFSETQ. V lost 4 bases and J lost 3, with 17 bases in between. The CDR3 DNA reads TGCGCCAGCAGCATAACGGGGGAACCCTTCTACGAGCAGTACTTC. As protein: CASSITGEPFYEQYF.

The chain recombines TRBV13 with TRBJ2-7, with TRBD1 identical over 10 bases. The V gene end was trimmed by 5 bases and the J gene end by 0 bases; junction bases not matched to a gene: 10. Germline V CDR1 and CDR2: PRHDT, FYEKMQ (reference sequence). The CDR3 length is 17 residues. CDR3 sequence (DNA): TGTGCCAGCAGCATGGGCGCGGGACAGGGGAGCTCCTACGAGCAGTACTTC. As protein: CASSMGAGQGSSYEQYF.